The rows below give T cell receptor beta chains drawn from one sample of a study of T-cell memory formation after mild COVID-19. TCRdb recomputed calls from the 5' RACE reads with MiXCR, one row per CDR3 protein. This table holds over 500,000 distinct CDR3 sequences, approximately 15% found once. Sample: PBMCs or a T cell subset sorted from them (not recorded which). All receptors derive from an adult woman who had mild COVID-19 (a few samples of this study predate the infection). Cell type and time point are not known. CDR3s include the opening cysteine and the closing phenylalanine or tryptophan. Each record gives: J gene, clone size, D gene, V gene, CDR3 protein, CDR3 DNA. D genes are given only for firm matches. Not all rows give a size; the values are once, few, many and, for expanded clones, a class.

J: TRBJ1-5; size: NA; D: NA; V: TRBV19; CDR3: CASSGARNQPQHF; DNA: TGTGCCAGTAGCGGGGCGAGGAATCAGCCCCAGCATTTT
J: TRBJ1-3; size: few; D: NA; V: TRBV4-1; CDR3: CASSQVGIGNTIYF; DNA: TGCGCCAGCAGCCAAGTCGGGATCGGAAACACCATATATTTT
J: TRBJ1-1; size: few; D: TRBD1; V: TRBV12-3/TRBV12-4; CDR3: CASSLTGDWNTEAFF; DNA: TGTGCCAGCAGTCTCACAGGGGACTGGAACACTGAAGCTTTCTTT
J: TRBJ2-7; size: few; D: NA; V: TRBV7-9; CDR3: CASSSGVSASYEQYF; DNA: TGTGCCAGCAGCTCGGGGGTTAGCGCTTCCTACGAGCAGTACTTC
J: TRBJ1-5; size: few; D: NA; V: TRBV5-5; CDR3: CASSLEAGINQPQHF; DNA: TGTGCCAGCAGCTTGGAAGCAGGCATCAATCAGCCCCAGCATTTT
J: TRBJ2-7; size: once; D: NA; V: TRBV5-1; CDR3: CASSLGRTVYEQYF; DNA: TGCGCCAGCAGCTTAGGCAGGACTGTCTACGAGCAGTACTTC
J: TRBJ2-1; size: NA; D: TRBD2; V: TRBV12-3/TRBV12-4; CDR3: CASSISGSYNEQFF; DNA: TGTGCCAGCAGTATTAGCGGGAGTTACAATGAGCAGTTCTTC
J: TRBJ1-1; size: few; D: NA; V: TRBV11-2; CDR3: CASSLDLYSDANTEAFF; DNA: TGTGCCAGCAGCTTAGATCTGTACAGCGATGCGAACACTGAAGCTTTCTTT
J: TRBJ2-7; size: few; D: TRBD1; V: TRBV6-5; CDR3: CASSPGQATIYEQYF; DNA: TGTGCCAGCAGCCCCGGACAGGCAACTATCTACGAGCAGTACTTC
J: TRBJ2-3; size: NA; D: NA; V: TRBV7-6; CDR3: CASSSWASGTDTQYF; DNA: TGTGCCAGCAGCTCCTGGGCTAGCGGCACAGATACGCAGTATTTT
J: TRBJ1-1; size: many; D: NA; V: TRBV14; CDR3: CASSRILGGVTEAFF; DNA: TGTGCCAGCAGCCGGATATTAGGTGGGGTCACTGAAGCTTTCTTT
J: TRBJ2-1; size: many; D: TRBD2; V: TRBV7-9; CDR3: CASSLAPAGGSSYNEQFF; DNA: TGTGCCAGCAGCTTGGCTCCGGCGGGAGGGAGCTCCTACAATGAGCAGTTCTTC
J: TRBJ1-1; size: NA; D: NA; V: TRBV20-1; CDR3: CSAEGQSIGGTEAFF; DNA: TGCAGTGCCGAAGGACAGAGTATCGGTGGCACTGAAGCTTTCTTT
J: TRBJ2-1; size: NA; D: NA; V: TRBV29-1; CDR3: CSVEGAGSNEQFF; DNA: TGCAGCGTTGAGGGGGCAGGGTCCAATGAGCAGTTCTTC
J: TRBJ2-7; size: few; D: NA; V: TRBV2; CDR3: CATYDSDEQYF; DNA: TGTGCCACCTACGATAGCGACGAGCAGTACTTC
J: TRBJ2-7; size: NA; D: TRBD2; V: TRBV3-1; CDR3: CASRRGGSPYEQYF; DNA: TGTGCCAGCAGACGGGGAGGGTCCCCCTACGAGCAGTACTTC
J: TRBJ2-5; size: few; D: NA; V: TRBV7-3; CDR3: CASSLGLEGRQETQYF; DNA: TGTGCCAGCAGCTTGGGACTTGAGGGTCGGCAAGAGACCCAGTACTTC
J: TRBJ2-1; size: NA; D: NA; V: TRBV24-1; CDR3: CATSDFPGSSYNEQFF; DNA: TGTGCCACCAGTGATTTTCCAGGGAGCTCCTACAATGAGCAGTTCTTC
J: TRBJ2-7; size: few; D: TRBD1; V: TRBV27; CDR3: CASGKGAAYEQYF; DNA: TGTGCCAGCGGAAAGGGGGCAGCCTACGAGCAGTACTTC
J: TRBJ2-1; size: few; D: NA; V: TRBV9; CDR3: CASSVDGISYNEQFF; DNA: TGTGCCAGCAGCGTAGACGGCATCTCCTACAATGAGCAGTTCTTC
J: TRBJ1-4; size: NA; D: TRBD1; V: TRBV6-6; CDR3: CASSHARTGRNEKLFF; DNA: TGTGCCAGCAGCCATGCCCGGACAGGGAGGAATGAAAAACTGTTTTTT
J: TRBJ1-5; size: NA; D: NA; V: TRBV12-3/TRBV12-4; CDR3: CASSRGPPGWSGGNQPQHF; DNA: TGTGCCAGCAGTCGGGGTCCCCCGGGATGGTCCGGGGGCAATCAGCCCCAGCATTTT
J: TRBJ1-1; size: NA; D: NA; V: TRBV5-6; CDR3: CASSFASGNTEAFF; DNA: TGTGCCAGCAGCTTTGCAAGCGGGAACACTGAAGCTTTCTTT
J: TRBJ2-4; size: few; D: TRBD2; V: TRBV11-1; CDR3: CASSLTSGMSFGAKNIQYF; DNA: TGTGCCAGCAGCTTGACTAGCGGGATGAGTTTTGGAGCCAAAAACATTCAGTACTTC
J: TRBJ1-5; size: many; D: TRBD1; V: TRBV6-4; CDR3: CASSETGEHQPQHF; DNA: TGTGCCAGCAGTGAAACAGGGGAGCATCAGCCCCAGCATTTT
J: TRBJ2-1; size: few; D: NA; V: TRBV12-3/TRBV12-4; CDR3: CASSPTGGKQFF; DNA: TGTGCCAGCAGCCCCACTGGCGGGAAGCAGTTCTTC
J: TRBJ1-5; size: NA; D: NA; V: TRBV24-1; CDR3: CATSHRDTGGGNQPQHF; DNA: TGTGCCACCAGCCACCGGGACACGGGCGGGGGCAATCAGCCCCAGCATTTT
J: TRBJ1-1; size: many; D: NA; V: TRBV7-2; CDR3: CASLNLGAQNTEAFF; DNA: TGTGCCAGCTTAAACCTGGGGGCGCAGAACACTGAAGCTTTCTTT
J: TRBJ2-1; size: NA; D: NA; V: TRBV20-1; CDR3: CSASERILRADEQFF; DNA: TGCAGTGCTAGTGAACGGATTCTCAGGGCTGATGAGCAGTTCTTC
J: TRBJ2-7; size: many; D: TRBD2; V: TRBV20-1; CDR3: CSARGGTSGYYEQYF; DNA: TGCAGTGCTAGAGGCGGAACTAGCGGATACTACGAGCAGTACTTC
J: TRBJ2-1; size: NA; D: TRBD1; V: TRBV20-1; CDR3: CSVSPLGQGKSEQFF; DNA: TGCAGTGTGAGCCCCCTGGGACAGGGTAAAAGTGAGCAGTTCTTC
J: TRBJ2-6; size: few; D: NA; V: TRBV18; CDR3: CASSQLGSGANVLTF; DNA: TGTGCCAGCTCCCAACTCGGCTCTGGGGCCAACGTCCTGACTTTC
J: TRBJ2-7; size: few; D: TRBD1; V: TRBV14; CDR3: CASSHRTGQRLTQQYF; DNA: TGTGCCAGCAGCCATCGGACAGGGCAACGGCTGACTCAGCAGTACTTC
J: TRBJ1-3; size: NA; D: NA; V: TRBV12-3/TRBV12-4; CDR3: CASSHDPGASGNTIYF; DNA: TGTGCCAGCAGCCATGACCCCGGAGCCTCTGGAAACACCATATATTTT
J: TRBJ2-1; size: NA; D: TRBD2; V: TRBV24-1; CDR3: CATSDPGSGETSREQFF; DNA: TGTGCCACCAGTGATCCCGGGAGCGGGGAAACCTCACGGGAGCAGTTCTTC